This T cell receptor (beta chain) was recovered during a study of cytotoxic CD8 clonotypes in ibrutinib-treated CLL. Study at large: Among the patients, around 10 presented as relapsed/refractory and about 15 as treatment-naive; 17 to 18 showed unmutated IGHV. The study's findings and limits: Among the clonotypes, public ones were uncommon and contracted or held stable on treatment. The clonality went up when patients responded to ibrutinib and dropped back toward baseline at progression.

With respect to this clone: Its antigen remains unidentified.

TCRdb's table, derived via immunoSEQ multiplex PCR, lists solely in-frame clones and lacks some. Of 140,000 or so clones detected, over 60% appear once; the ten largest clones hold 9.5% to 15%. The source was PBMCs, collected after 12 months of ibrutinib treatment. The TCR sequence derives from a human donor with chronic lymphocytic leukemia.

CDR3 residues: CASSLAFGSVSDTQYF. The CDR3 coding sequence is TGTGCCAGCAGCTTGGCCTTCGGGAGCGTTTCAGATACGCAGTATTTT. The chain joins TRBV5-5 to TRBJ2-3; a weak D match, TRBD2 (6 bases). Trimming stripped 0 bases from V and 4 bases from J, with 15 bases between. Per the germline V gene, CDR1 is SGHKS and CDR2 is YYEKEE (reference sequence). The length of the CDR3 is 16 residues.